This T cell receptor (beta chain) was observed in a study of cytomegalovirus exposure and HLA in healthy donors. Notes on the study in general: Analyzed later, most CMV-associated TCR beta chains appeared HLA-restricted.

Vbeta (60) and Jbeta (13) primers were used in the PCR. Data came from immunoSEQ multiplex PCR; TCRdb stores just in-frame clones and leaves some out. The data contain 97,000 or so clones, 75% to 80% of them seen just once; the ten biggest clones take up roughly 9.1%. V gave up 5 bases and J gave up 1 base, with 15 bases separating them. Per the germline V gene, CDR1 is SGDLS and CDR2 is YYNGEE. The CDR3 is 15 amino acids. This clone appeared a single time. Its specificity is unknown. The sequence derives from a male donor in good health and CMV-seropositive. Sequencing input: PBMCs. The chain is built from TRBV9 and TRBJ1-1, with a possible D match to TRBD1 (6 bases). The CDR3 DNA is TGTGCCAGCAGAAGGGGGTCAGGAACGAACACTGAAGCTTTCTTT. Amino acid sequence: CASRRGSGTNTEAFF.